The 30 T cell receptor beta chains below all came from one sample that was sequenced in a study of blood T cell repertoires in COVID-19. Repertoires were generated with immunoSEQ multiplex PCR, while TCRdb's copy carries only in-frame clones and drops some. The table has hundreds of thousands of clones, around 83% seen once. Sequenced: peripheral blood. The receptors were gathered from an elderly man with acute or convalescent COVID-19.

The V call is TRBV3-1 (or the pseudogene TRBV3-2), the J call TRBJ1-5; D possibly corresponds to TRBD1 (6 bases). The V gene's germline CDR1 is LGHDT and CDR2 YNNKEL (reference sequence). The CDR3 sequence is 15 residues long. Trimming pared 5 bases from V and 1 base from J, leaving 12 bases between. The DNA for the CDR3 is TGTGCCAGCAGCGGGGGCCATTCCAGCAATCAGCCCCAGCATTTT. Amino acids: CASSGGHSSNQPQHF.

The V gene is TRBV7-2, the J gene TRBJ1-2; D may be TRBD1 (5 bases). Between the trimmed V and J ends, which lost 1 base and 6 bases, there was a span of 12 bases. The CDR3 spans 14 residues. CDR1 and CDR2 from the germline V gene are SGHTA and FQGNSA. The CDR3 nucleotides read TGTGCCAGCAGCTTAGGGCCAGGGCCGAATGGCTACACCTTC. Encoded protein: CASSLGPGPNGYTF.

The rearrangement uses TRBV11-2 and TRBJ2-5; 7 bases agree with TRBD1. The J segment lost 3 bases and the V segment lost 2 bases, leaving 9 bases of the junction unmatched. CDR1 SGHAT and CDR2 FQNNGV come from the germline V gene. The CDR3 runs to 16 residues. CDR3: CASSLRQGPREETQYF. CDR3 DNA sequence: TGTGCCAGCAGCTTACGACAGGGCCCTAGGGAAGAGACCCAGTACTTC.

The rearrangement uses TRBV2 and TRBJ1-1; no clear D. The V gene's germline CDR1 is SNHLY and CDR2 FYNNEI. This CDR3 spans 14 amino acids. Trimming took off 5 bases at V and 0 bases at J, with 10 bases between the two ends. The DNA of the CDR3 is TGTGCCAGCAGTCGGCGGGGAATGAACACTGAAGCTTTCTTT. It is translated as CASSRRGMNTEAFF.

Details on this clone: At one end the junction does not follow the germline gene, possibly because of a read error. The chain joins TRBV6-6 to TRBJ2-7, with D maybe TRBD2 (5 bases). The CDR3 is made up of 12 amino acids. Germline-derived CDR1 and CDR2 are MNHNY and SVGAGI (reference sequence). The CDR3, as DNA: TGTTCCAGCAGTTACGGTGGGAGCGAGCAGTACTTC. It translates to CSSSYGGSEQYF.

This rearrangement joins TRBV6-6 to TRBJ2-3; TRBD2 agrees at 10 bases. In germline, CDR1 is MNHNY, CDR2 SVGAGI (reference sequence). The CDR3 is 14 residues long. J lost 4 bases, V lost 7 bases, and 5 bases had no gene match. DNA of the CDR3: TGTGCCAGCAACCTAGCGGGAGAATCAGATACGCAGTATTTT. Translation gives CASNLAGESDTQYF.

This chain links TRBV27 with TRBJ2-3, with 7 bases that match TRBD1. The V gene's germline CDR1 is MNHEY and CDR2 SMNVEV (reference sequence). The CDR3 extends over 13 amino acids. V lost 6 bases, J lost 8 bases, and 8 bases stayed unmatched. CDR3 sequence: CASRGDRRGTQYF. As DNA, the CDR3 is TGTGCCAGCAGGGGGGACAGAAGAGGTACGCAGTATTTT.

This clone was recorded once. V gene TRBV7-9 combines with J gene TRBJ1-2; possibly TRBD1 for D (5 bases). The germline gives CDR1 SEHNR, CDR2 FQNEAQ (reference sequence). The CDR3 totals 13 residues. Trimming cost V 4 bases and J 4 bases, with 10 bases left between them. The CDR3 coding sequence is TGTGCCAGCAGCTCTAGGGGTCCCTATGGCTACACCTTC. It specifies CASSSRGPYGYTF. The full variable domain, with the rest looked up from reference TRBV7-9 and TRBJ1-2, is DTGVSQNPRHKITKRGQNVTFRCDPISEHNRLYWYRQTLGQGPEFLTYFQNEAQLEKSRLLSDRFSAERPKGSFSTLEIQRTEQGDSAMYLCASSSRGPYGYTFGSGTRLTVV.

This chain links TRBV27 with TRBJ2-7; tentatively, D is TRBD2 (6 bases). The ends were cut back, 0 bases at V and 4 bases at J, with 13 bases in the middle. The CDR3 spans 15 residues. CDR1 MNHEY and CDR2 SMNVEV come from the germline V gene (reference sequence). As DNA, the CDR3 is TGTGCCAGCAGTTTATCGGGGGACTTACGGTACGAGCAGTACTTC. Its protein is CASSLSGDLRYEQYF.

This clone was counted a few times. V is TRBV11-2 and J is TRBJ2-7; 9 bases map to TRBD2. The CDR3 has 14 residues. V shed 6 bases and J 4 bases; nucleotides not matched to a gene: 7. CDR1 and CDR2 (germline): SGHAT, FQNNGV. Here the CDR3 reads CASRFSGGSYEQYF. In DNA form, the CDR3 reads TGTGCCAGCAGGTTTAGCGGGGGATCTTACGAGCAGTACTTC.

The genes are TRBV3-1 (or the pseudogene TRBV3-2) and TRBJ1-3; D gene uncertain. Trimming cost V 6 bases and J 0 bases, with 9 bases left between them. CDR3 length: 14 residues. The germline V gene has CDR1 LGHDT and CDR2 YNNKEL (reference sequence). CDR3 protein: CASSRSSSGNTIYF. The CDR3 nucleotides are TGTGCCAGCAGTCGGTCTAGCTCTGGAAACACCATATATTTT.

This clone has more than one count but fewer than ten. The chain recombines TRBV27 with TRBJ1-5; D gene ambiguous. CDR3 length: 15 residues. CDR1 is MNHEY, CDR2 SMNVEV, per germline (reference sequence). Between the trimmed V and J ends, which lost 6 bases and 2 bases, there was a span of 14 bases. CDR3 amino acids: CASRLAGYGNQPQHF. The CDR3, as DNA: TGTGCCAGCAGATTAGCGGGGTACGGCAATCAGCCCCAGCATTTT.

The gene calls are TRBV3-1 (or the pseudogene TRBV3-2) and TRBJ1-6; TRBD1 might be the D (6 bases). The germline V gene has CDR1 LGHDT and CDR2 YNNKEL (reference sequence). This CDR3 comprises 12 residues. V lost 2 bases and J 14 bases, leaving 10 bases between the germline ends. The CDR3 DNA reads as TGTGCCAGCAGCCAAATACAGGGCACCCTCCACTTT. Encoded protein: CASSQIQGTLHF.

This clone was detected ten times or more. The J gene is TRBJ2-7, the V gene TRBV18, with D maybe TRBD1 (6 bases). The V gene's germline CDR1 is KGHSH and CDR2 LQKENI. The ends were cut back, 2 bases at V and 0 bases at J, with 17 bases in the middle. This CDR3 is 17 amino acids long. In nucleotides, the CDR3 is TGTGCCAGCTCACCAATCGGACAGCGGAGGATCTCCTACGAGCAGTACTTC. Translating gives CASSPIGQRRISYEQYF.

This clone was counted only a few times. This chain joins TRBV24-1 and TRBJ1-6, with a possible D match to TRBD1 (6 bases). Germline V gene sequence: CDR1 KGHDR, CDR2 SFDVKD. This CDR3 has 14 residues. V lost 8 bases and J lost 5, with 12 bases in between. CDR3 nucleotide sequence: TGTGCCACCAAGGGGGGGGTTCATAATTCACCCCTCCACTTT. Translating it yields CATKGGVHNSPLHF.

V gene TRBV24-1 combines with J gene TRBJ2-4, with TRBD1 identical over 7 bases. This CDR3 comprises 14 residues. Germline assignment: CDR1 KGHDR and CDR2 SFDVKD. J was trimmed by 6 bases and V by 3 bases; bases with no gene match: 4. The CDR3 DNA is TGTGCCACCAGTGATGCACAGGGGCGAAACATTCAGTACTTC. Protein: CATSDAQGRNIQYF.

The genes are TRBV18 and TRBJ1-5; tentative D call: TRBD1 (6 bases). Germline V lookup: CDR1 KGHSH, CDR2 LQKENI. CDR3 size: 16 residues. Trimming removed 3 bases from V and 4 bases from J, with 16 bases in between. For the CDR3, the DNA is TGTGCCAGCTCACCGGTATCAGGGCAGGGGAATCAGCCCCAGCATTTT. Encoded protein: CASSPVSGQGNQPQHF.

This clone has just one count. CDR3: CASSENRQYEQYF. The CDR3 coding sequence is TGTGCCAGCAGTGAGAACCGACAATACGAGCAGTACTTC. The chain employs TRBV6-1 and TRBJ2-7; D not certain. Germline CDR1 is MNHNS and CDR2 is SASEGT. There are 13 residues in the CDR3. The ends were cut back, 3 bases at V and 4 bases at J, with 10 bases in the middle.

CDR3 coding DNA: TGTGCCAGCAGCTTAGCGGGACAGGGGGCGAGCGGCTACACCTTC. This encodes CASSLAGQGASGYTF. The rearrangement links TRBV7-2 to TRBJ1-2; 12 bases agree with TRBD1. With V trimmed by 0 bases and J by 8 bases, 4 bases remained unmatched. This CDR3 comprises 15 residues. Germline V gene sequence: CDR1 SGHTA, CDR2 FQGNSA.

The gene calls are TRBV3-1 (or the pseudogene TRBV3-2) and TRBJ1-6; D may be TRBD1 (6 bases). V was pared by 3 bases and J by 10 bases, with 13 bases between. The germline V gene encodes CDR1 LGHDT and CDR2 YNNKEL (reference sequence). The CDR3 covers 14 residues. The CDR3 sequence: CASSHRTENSPLHF. CDR3 in DNA: TGTGCCAGCAGCCACCGGACAGAAAACTCACCCCTCCACTTT.

The chain carries TRBV6-1 and TRBJ2-2; the D gene is possibly TRBD2 (5 bases). Deletions cut 0 bases from V and 8 bases from J, with 7 bases between. CDR3 length equals 13 residues. Germline V gene data show CDR1 as MNHNS and CDR2 as SASEGT. The CDR3 here is CASSEARGGELFF. CDR3 bases: TGTGCCAGCAGTGAAGCTCGGGGAGGGGAGCTGTTTTTT.

With regard to this clone: This specimen includes other DNA sequences encoding the same CDR3. V gene TRBV7-9 combines with J gene TRBJ2-7; 7 bases fit TRBD2. Germline trimming cut 1 base from V and 3 bases from J; bases unmatched to any gene: 0. Germline V gene sequence: CDR1 SEHNR, CDR2 FQNEAQ (reference sequence). CDR3 size: 13 residues. The CDR3 protein is CASSLGGGYEQYF. CDR3 DNA sequence: TGTGCCAGCAGCTTAGGCGGGGGCTACGAGCAGTACTTC.

The V gene is TRBV27, the J gene TRBJ1-2; 7 positions match TRBD1. The germline CDR1 and CDR2 sequences are MNHEY and SMNVEV (reference sequence). This CDR3 is built from 13 residues. Germline trimming cut 6 bases from V and 0 bases from J; bases unmatched to any gene: 1. The CDR3 sequence is CASRGTANYGYTF. The CDR3 nucleotides are TGTGCCAGCAGGGGGACAGCTAACTATGGCTACACCTTC.

The chain couples TRBV7-9 to TRBJ2-3; tentatively, D is TRBD1 (5 bases). Trimming removed 5 bases from V and 0 bases from J, with 18 bases in between. This CDR3 spans 17 amino acids. Germline V CDR1 and CDR2: SEHNR, FQNEAQ (reference sequence). CDR3 protein: CASSPGWAGTSTDTQYF. CDR3 DNA: TGTGCCAGCAGCCCAGGGTGGGCAGGCACTAGCACAGATACGCAGTATTTT.

The V gene is TRBV24-1, the J gene TRBJ1-2, with D maybe TRBD1 (5 bases). The V gene's germline CDR1 is KGHDR and CDR2 SFDVKD. V lost 2 bases, J lost 0 bases, and 6 bases lay in between. This CDR3 has 14 residues. The CDR3 loop is CATSDSGANYGYTF. CDR3 DNA: TGTGCCACCAGTGATTCGGGGGCTAACTATGGCTACACCTTC.

The rearrangement links TRBV7-2 to TRBJ1-4; D unresolved. The CDR3 extends over 13 amino acids. V gave up 6 bases and J gave up 8 bases, with 13 bases separating them. Germline loops: CDR1 SGHTA, CDR2 FQGNSA. CDR3 amino acids: CASRTDSSEKLFF. In DNA, the CDR3 is TGTGCCAGCAGAACGGACTCAAGCGAAAAACTGTTTTTT.

A note on this clone: The limits of the CDR3 on the DNA are not certain, so only TCRdb's listed CDR3 is given. The chain couples TRBV2 to TRBJ1-5; no DNA check was done on the table's D call, TRBD1. The CDR3 is 14 amino acids in total, end residues counted. CDR1 is SNHLY, CDR2 FYNNEI, per germline. The CDR3 is CASILDRDNQPQHF.

The chain has TRBV25-1 and TRBJ1-2; maybe TRBD1 (6 bases). Germline lookup yields CDR1 MGHDK and CDR2 SYGVNS. Trimming left V 1 base short and J 4 bases short, with 13 bases between. This CDR3 has 15 amino acids. CDR3 nucleotide sequence: TGTGCCAGCAGTGAATCGTACAGGGCTGGCTATGGCTACACCTTC. Its translation: CASSESYRAGYGYTF.

The V and J genes are TRBV4-2 and TRBJ2-3, with TRBD2 matching over 14 bases. Germline V gene data show CDR1 as LGHNA and CDR2 as YNFKEQ. The V and J ends lost 0 bases and 15 bases, in that order; junction bases with no gene match: 8. The CDR3 is made up of 15 amino acids. CDR3: CASSQDPTSGRARYF. CDR3 bases: TGTGCCAGCAGCCAAGATCCGACTAGCGGGAGGGCGAGATATTTT.

This chain uses TRBV24-1 with TRBJ2-1, with TRBD1 matching 7 bases. This CDR3 region has 15 residues. J lost 7 bases, V lost 3 bases, and 8 bases had no gene match. Germline values: CDR1 KGHDR, CDR2 SFDVKD. The CDR3 DNA is TGTGCCACCAGTGATCCATCGACAGGGTGGAATGAGCAGTTCTTC. Protein product: CATSDPSTGWNEQFF.